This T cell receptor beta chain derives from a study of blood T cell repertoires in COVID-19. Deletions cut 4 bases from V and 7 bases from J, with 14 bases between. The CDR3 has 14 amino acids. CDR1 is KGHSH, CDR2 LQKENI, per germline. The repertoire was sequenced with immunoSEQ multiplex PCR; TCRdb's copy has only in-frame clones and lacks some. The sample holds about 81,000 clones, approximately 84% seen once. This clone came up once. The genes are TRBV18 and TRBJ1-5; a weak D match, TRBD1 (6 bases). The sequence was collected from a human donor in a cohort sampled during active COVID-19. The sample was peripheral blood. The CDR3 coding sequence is TGTGCCAGCTCACAAGGCAGGGGACGCCAGCCCCAGCATTTT. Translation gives CASSQGRGRQPQHF.